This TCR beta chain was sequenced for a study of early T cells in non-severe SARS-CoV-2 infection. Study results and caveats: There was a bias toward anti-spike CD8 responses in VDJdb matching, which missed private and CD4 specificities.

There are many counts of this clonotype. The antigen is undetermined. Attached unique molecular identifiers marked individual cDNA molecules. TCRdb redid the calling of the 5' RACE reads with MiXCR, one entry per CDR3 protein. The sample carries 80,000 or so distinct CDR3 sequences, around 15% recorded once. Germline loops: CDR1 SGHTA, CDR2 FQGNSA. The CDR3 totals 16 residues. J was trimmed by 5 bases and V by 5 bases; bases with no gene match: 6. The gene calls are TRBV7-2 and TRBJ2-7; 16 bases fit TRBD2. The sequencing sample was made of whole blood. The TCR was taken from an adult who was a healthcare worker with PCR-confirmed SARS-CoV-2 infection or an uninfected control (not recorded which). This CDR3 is CASSPGTSGGADEQYF. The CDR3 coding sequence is TGTGCCAGCAGCCCCGGGACTAGCGGGGGGGCGGACGAGCAGTACTTC.